This paragraph reports one T cell receptor beta chain. The antigen remains undetermined. Germline-derived CDR1 and CDR2 are SGHDN and FVKESK. The V gene lost 4 bases and the J gene lost 3 bases, with 13 bases spanning the gap. The CDR3 length is 14 residues. This record belongs to a study of shared clonotypes between healthy human individuals. Regarding the study as a whole: The represented genetic and exposure-history diversity was limited by the small number of donors. It was expected that sequencing depth would affect clonotype sharing among donors. It was only blood that was sampled, and tissue repertoires likely differ.

All donors were Caucasian adults living in Nashville, Tennessee. The assay was immunoSEQ multiplex PCR, and TCRdb's table has in-frame clones only and misses some. This table holds more than 2,000,000 clones, more than 80% found once. This sequence originates from a man between 18 and 29 years old in good health. Sequencing was performed on naive CD4+ T cells sorted from blood. Subset meaning: CD45RA+ positively selected. The chain is built from TRBV14 and TRBJ2-7; the D gene is possibly TRBD2 (6 bases). The CDR3 is CASSLLGGIYEQYF. In DNA, the CDR3 is TGTGCCAGCAGCCTCCTAGGCGGGATCTACGAGCAGTACTTC. Based on the CDR3 plus reference TRBV14 and TRBJ2-7, the full variable domain is EAGVTQFPSHSVIEKGQTVTLRCDPISGHDNLYWYRRVMGKEIKFLLHFVKESKQDESGMPNNRFLAERTGGTYSTLKVQPAELEDSGVYFCASSLLGGIYEQYFGPGTRLTVT.